This T cell receptor beta chain is drawn from a study of siplizumab effects on memory and regulatory T cells. J was trimmed by 7 bases and V by 3 bases; bases with no gene match: 23. Germline V CDR1 and CDR2: MRHNA, SNTAGT. There are 19 residues in the CDR3. TCRdb's copy holds only in-frame clones and misses some; the assay was immunoSEQ multiplex PCR. The sample has under 110,000 clones, around nine tenths seen once. The receptor was derived from a human donor in good health. The sequenced material came from non-Treg CD4+ T cells sorted from blood. The chain recombines TRBV6-4 with TRBJ1-1; 7 bases map to TRBD1. The CDR3 loop is CASSDRGAQGPRLGYEAFF. The CDR3, as DNA: TGTGCCAGCAGTGATCGCGGGGCACAGGGGCCCCGGCTGGGTTATGAAGCTTTCTTT.